This TCR beta chain came from a study of shared clonotypes between healthy human individuals. On the study more broadly: Two female and a few male donors aged 18 to 49 were enrolled.

Libraries were prepared by immunoSEQ multiplex PCR; TCRdb keeps only in-frame clonotypes and omits some of them. Of 2 million to 2.5 million clones listed, 85% to 95% are singletons. Trimming removed 1 base at V and 10 bases at J, with 5 bases between. The germline CDR1 and CDR2 sequences are MGHRA and YSYEKL. This CDR3 spans 11 amino acids. V is TRBV4-1 and J is TRBJ2-1; the D is unclear. Specimen: naive CD4+ T cells from PBMCs. This sample's subset: CD45RA+ positively selected. The receptor's source is a man younger than 35 in good health. Some clones in this sample may be carry-over from other donors' samples. CDR3 residues: CASSQVGEQFF. CDR3 bases: TGCGCCAGCAGCCAAGTTGGAGAGCAGTTCTTC.